These 6 T cell receptor beta chains came from one sample sequenced in a study of blood T cell repertoires in COVID-19 (dated by TCRdb to about 2020). The library was made by the immunoSEQ multiplex PCR assay. In its TCRdb copy, this immuneACCESS table keeps in-frame sequences only and misses some clones. Where compared with another copy, unresolved V genes explain less than half of these, and the others have no known cause. The sample table contains 65,000 to 70,000 clones; only one count was recorded for 82% of them. 16% of the sample belongs to the ten largest clones. Specimen: peripheral blood. The origin of the receptors is an elderly man with active COVID-19.

This chain connects TRBV12-5 to TRBJ1-1; D is perhaps TRBD1 (5 bases). Germline CDR1 reads LGHNT; CDR2 reads FRNRAP. The CDR3 sequence is 14 residues long. Trimming took off 1 base at V and 1 base at J, with 7 bases between the two ends. This CDR3 reads CASGLGTKNTEAFF. In DNA, the CDR3 is TGTGCTAGTGGTTTGGGGACAAAGAACACTGAAGCTTTCTTT.

The chain carries TRBV7-9 and TRBJ2-5; 9 nucleotides align to TRBD2. This CDR3 is 16 amino acids long. Per the germline V gene, CDR1 is SEHNR and CDR2 is FQNEAQ (reference sequence). V shed 3 bases and J 5 bases; nucleotides not matched to a gene: 10. The CDR3 spells CASSFLSGGYKETQYF. In DNA, the CDR3 is TGTGCCAGCAGCTTCCTTAGCGGGGGTTATAAGGAGACCCAGTACTTC.

The chain has TRBV18 and TRBJ1-1; 7 bases are a match to TRBD1. CDR1 KGHSH and CDR2 LQKENI come from the germline V gene. This CDR3 has 14 residues. After removal of 5 bases from V and 5 bases from J, the junction contained 8 bases not matched to a gene. CDR3 residues: CASSLTGPRTEAFF. In DNA, the CDR3 is TGTGCCAGCTCATTGACAGGGCCTCGGACTGAAGCTTTCTTT.

Turning to this clone: The junction shows a germline mismatch at one end, possibly a read error. The chain employs TRBV7-7 and TRBJ2-7, with D possibly matching TRBD1 (7 bases). CDR1 SSHAT and CDR2 FNYEAQ come from the germline V gene (reference sequence). The CDR3 covers 13 residues. The DNA for the CDR3 is TGTGCTAGCAGCTTCGCAGGGGGGTACGAGCAGTACTTC. Translated, it gives CASSFAGGYEQYF.

The chain combines TRBV20-1 with TRBJ1-6; D is possibly TRBD1 (6 bases). The CDR3 has 15 amino acids. Germline values: CDR1 DFQATT, CDR2 SNEGSKA (reference sequence). Trimming took 3 bases from V and 5 from J, leaving 14 bases between them. The CDR3 bases are TGCAGTGCTAGTCGGGCAGGGGCAAATAATTCACCCCTCCACTTT. Its translation is CSASRAGANNSPLHF.

This rearrangement joins TRBV7-3 to TRBJ2-3, with TRBD2 identical over 8 bases. This CDR3 is built from 18 residues. The V segment lost 6 bases and the J segment 2 bases; nucleotides outside the gene matches: 16. From germline, CDR1 is SGHTA and CDR2 FQGTGA. This CDR3 is CASSLTPTSGFNTDTQYF. CDR3 DNA sequence: TGTGCCAGCAGTCTAACCCCCACTAGCGGATTTAACACAGATACGCAGTATTTT. The whole variable domain, filled in from reference TRBV7-3 and TRBJ2-3, reads GAGVSQTPSNKVTEKGKYVELRCDPISGHTALYWYRQSLGQGPEFLIYFQGTGAADDSGLPNDRFFAVRPEGSVSTLKIQRTERGDSAVYLCASSLTPTSGFNTDTQYFGPGTRLTVL.